These 31 T cell receptor beta chains came from one sample sequenced in a study of blood T cell repertoires in COVID-19. Sequencing used immunoSEQ multiplex PCR; TCRdb keeps in-frame clones, though not all of them. Here the sample spans some 250,000 clones, around four fifths being singletons. Sequencing was done on a sample of peripheral blood. These TCRs come from a man aged 40-49 years with active or convalescent COVID-19.

This chain links TRBV24-1 with TRBJ2-2; the match to TRBD1 covers 9 bases. The length of the CDR3 is 17 residues. V was pared by 2 bases and J by 6 bases, with 9 bases of the junction left unmatched. The germline V gene has CDR1 KGHDR and CDR2 SFDVKD. Here the CDR3 DNA reads TGTGCCACCAGTGATTCGGCCGGGACAGGGAGGGCCGGGGAGCTGTTTTTT. This codes for CATSDSAGTGRAGELFF.

Notes on this clone: One junction end does not reproduce the germline sequence, and a read error may be involved. The chain carries TRBV2 and TRBJ1-5, with a tentative D call TRBD1 (6 bases). The germline V gene has CDR1 SNHLY and CDR2 FYNNEI. The CDR3 covers 12 residues. The CDR3 sequence: CASSEGQVGLLF. For the CDR3, the DNA is TGTGCCAGCAGTGAAGGACAGGTTGGGCTACTTTTT.

The gene calls are TRBV10-3 and TRBJ2-5; D might be TRBD2 (6 bases). The CDR3 runs to 13 residues. Looked up from germline, CDR1 is ENHRY and CDR2 is SYGVKD. V lost 7 bases to trimming and J lost 4 bases, with 13 bases between them. The CDR3 loop is CAIMEGAGETQYF. CDR3 sequence (DNA): TGTGCCATCATGGAGGGCGCGGGAGAGACCCAGTACTTC.

The chain combines TRBV3-1 (or the pseudogene TRBV3-2) with TRBJ1-3; D uncertain. In germline, CDR1 is LGHDT, CDR2 YNNKEL (reference sequence). The CDR3 spans 15 residues. The ends were cut back, 5 bases at V and 0 bases at J, with 11 bases in the middle. In DNA, the CDR3 is TGTGCCAGCAGCACAGTTGGGAGCTCTGGAAACACCATATATTTT. Protein sequence: CASSTVGSSGNTIYF.

The chain joins TRBV3-1 (or the pseudogene TRBV3-2) to TRBJ1-1, with D perhaps matching TRBD1 (5 bases). The CDR3 loop spans 15 amino acids. CDR1 and CDR2 (germline): LGHDT, YNNKEL (reference sequence). V was cut by 0 bases and J by 6 bases, with 14 bases left in between. The CDR3 spells CASSQDIRERAEAFF. The CDR3 DNA sequence: TGTGCCAGCAGCCAAGATATCAGGGAGCGGGCTGAAGCTTTCTTT.

This chain joins TRBV6-5 and TRBJ1-1; D call uncertain. The germline V gene encodes CDR1 MNHEY and CDR2 SVGAGI. Deletions cut 5 bases from V and 6 bases from J, with 16 bases between. The length of the CDR3 is 14 residues. The CDR3 bases are TGTGCCAGCAGTCCTCGGGCTGGCGGGGCTGAAGCTTTCTTT. Protein: CASSPRAGGAEAFF.

The V call is TRBV29-1, the J call TRBJ2-4; D perhaps matches TRBD1 (5 bases). Germline V gives CDR1 SQVTM, CDR2 ANQGSEA. This CDR3 has 13 amino acids. V lost 7 bases, J lost 3 bases, and 13 bases lay in between. In DNA, the CDR3 is TGCAGCGCCGGCTCGGACAACAAAAACATTCAGTACTTC. Protein sequence: CSAGSDNKNIQYF.

The gene calls are TRBV19 and TRBJ1-5, with D perhaps matching TRBD1 (5 bases). From germline, CDR1 is LNHDA and CDR2 SQIVND (reference sequence). The CDR3 is 15 residues long. Trimming shortened V by 7 bases and J by 2 bases, and 15 bases separated the two germline ends. CDR3 protein: CASIGAGSGNQPQHF. The CDR3 bases are TGTGCCAGTATCGGGGCGGGGTCGGGCAATCAGCCCCAGCATTTT.

The chain links TRBV6-2 or TRBV6-3 to TRBJ2-7, with TRBD1 as a possible D gene (5 bases). Germline V gene lookup returns CDR1 MNHEY and CDR2 SVGEGT. V was pared by 2 bases and J by 1 base, with 24 bases between. CDR3 length: 19 residues. In DNA, the CDR3 is TGTGCCAGCAGTTACGGGCAGGGAAGGACGTCTGTGCTATCCTACGAGCAGTACTTC. This translates into CASSYGQGRTSVLSYEQYF.

The chain uses TRBV27 and TRBJ1-1; D unresolved. The CDR3 loop spans 14 amino acids. Germline assignment: CDR1 MNHEY and CDR2 SMNVEV (reference sequence). Trimming stripped 5 bases from V and 4 bases from J, with 14 bases between. CDR3 DNA: TGTGCCAGCAGTACCCTGCCAGGAGGCACTGAAGCTTTCTTT. It specifies CASSTLPGGTEAFF.

The chain employs TRBV27 and TRBJ2-3; 14 positions match TRBD2. The V and J ends lost 2 bases and 2 bases, in that order; junction bases with no gene match: 15. CDR1 and CDR2 from the germline V gene are MNHEY and SMNVEV (reference sequence). The CDR3 totals 21 residues. This CDR3 reads CASSLRGLAGGLGGSTDTQYF. The CDR3 DNA reads as TGTGCCAGCAGTTTACGTGGACTAGCGGGAGGCCTAGGAGGGTCCACAGATACGCAGTATTTT.

The genes are TRBV5-1 and TRBJ2-5; D unclear. Germline lookup yields CDR1 SGHRS and CDR2 YFSETQ. The germline V and J ends were trimmed by 0 bases and 4 bases, with 13 bases remaining between them. The CDR3 spans 15 residues. The CDR3 protein is CASSLVARSAETQYF. CDR3 bases: TGCGCCAGCAGCTTGGTCGCTAGATCGGCAGAGACCCAGTACTTC.

The chain combines TRBV28 with TRBJ1-5, with D unclear. V lost 5 bases, J lost 7 bases, and 15 bases lay in between. Germline CDR1 is MDHEN and CDR2 is SYDVKM. The CDR3 has 14 amino acids. The CDR3 DNA reads TGTGCCAGCAGTCCAAGAGGAGCGGGGCAGCCCCAGCATTTT. Protein: CASSPRGAGQPQHF.

The V call is TRBV3-1 (or the pseudogene TRBV3-2), the J call TRBJ2-1, with 8 positions matching TRBD1. Trimming cost V 1 base and J 9 bases; bases outside gene matches: 5. The CDR3 extends over 14 amino acids. Germline CDR1 is LGHDT and CDR2 is YNNKEL (reference sequence). CDR3 in amino acids: CASSQVRGRGEQFF. The DNA of the CDR3 is TGTGCCAGCAGCCAAGTCAGGGGGCGAGGTGAGCAGTTCTTC.

This clone came up a few times. V gene TRBV6-5 combines with J gene TRBJ1-2; no firm D call. The ends were cut back, 7 bases at V and 8 bases at J, with 23 bases in the middle. Germline loops: CDR1 MNHEY, CDR2 SVGAGI. The length of the CDR3 is 15 residues. The CDR3 sequence: CASKLTRALGRGYTF. DNA of the CDR3: TGTGCCAGCAAGTTAACGAGGGCCCTCGGGAGGGGCTACACCTTC.

The chain is built from TRBV7-9 and TRBJ2-1; 12 bases match TRBD2. The CDR3 is 16 residues long. Germline CDR1 and CDR2: SEHNR and FQNEAQ (reference sequence). Unmatched junction bases numbered 6, after V lost 6 bases and J lost 3 bases. DNA of the CDR3: TGTGCCAGCAGGGCACTAGCGGGGGGCGGCTACAATGAGCAGTTCTTC. This translates into CASRALAGGGYNEQFF.

The chain carries TRBV19 and TRBJ2-6; 8 bases are shared with TRBD2. Germline V gives CDR1 LNHDA, CDR2 SQIVND (reference sequence). V gave up 4 bases and J gave up 2 bases; unmatched junction bases: 7. The CDR3 runs to 17 residues. The CDR3 reads CASSTIQGLAGANVLTF. CDR3 in DNA: TGTGCCAGTAGTACAATACAGGGACTAGCTGGGGCCAACGTCCTGACTTTC.

This clone was recorded a few times. V gene TRBV28 combines with J gene TRBJ2-6; TRBD1 aligns across 12 bases. CDR1 is MDHEN and CDR2 is SYDVKM in the germline V gene. The junction had 5 bases not matched to a gene; V was cut back by 4 bases and J by 4 bases. This CDR3 contains 17 residues. The CDR3 coding sequence is TGTGCCAGCAGTTCGGGACAGGGGGCGCTGGGGGCCAACGTCCTGACTTTC. As protein: CASSSGQGALGANVLTF. Based on the CDR3 plus reference TRBV28 and TRBJ2-6, the full variable domain is DVKVTQSSRYLVKRTGEKVFLECVQDMDHENMFWYRQDPGLGLRLIYFSYDVKMKEKGDIPEGYSVSREKKERFSLILESASTNQTSMYLCASSSGQGALGANVLTFGAGSRLTVL.

The chain couples TRBV3-1 (or the pseudogene TRBV3-2) to TRBJ2-7, with unresolved D. There are 12 residues in the CDR3. Trimming left V 4 bases short and J 7 bases short, with 11 bases between. Germline loops: CDR1 LGHDT, CDR2 YNNKEL (reference sequence). The CDR3: CASSPSAREQYF. The CDR3 coding sequence is TGTGCCAGCAGCCCTTCTGCCAGGGAGCAGTACTTC.

This chain uses TRBV7-3 with TRBJ2-7; 7 nucleotides agree with TRBD1. The CDR3 covers 13 residues. Germline assignment: CDR1 SGHTA and CDR2 FQGTGA. V trimming: 5 bases; J trimming: 6 bases; junction bases outside the gene matches: 7. The CDR3 nucleotides are TGTGCCAGCAGCCTGACAGGGTCAGGCGAGCAGTACTTC. Translated: CASSLTGSGEQYF.

The CDR3 coding sequence is TGTGCCAGCAGTGGTGGACTAAAGCGTGAAGCTTTCTTT. Its translation is CASSGGLKREAFF. The V and J genes are TRBV2 and TRBJ1-1; D is unclear. V was trimmed by 4 bases and J by 7 bases, leaving 13 bases between them. This CDR3 comprises 13 residues. Germline assignment: CDR1 SNHLY and CDR2 FYNNEI.

This sequence joins TRBV29-1 and TRBJ2-5; TRBD1 is a possible D gene (5 bases). The CDR3 contains 11 residues. V lost 7 bases, J lost 2 bases, and 8 bases lay in between. The germline gives CDR1 SQVTM, CDR2 ANQGSEA. The CDR3 region is CSDRSQETQYF. The CDR3 nucleotides are TGCAGCGACAGGTCACAAGAGACCCAGTACTTC.

The rearrangement uses TRBV5-1 and TRBJ1-6, with 12 nucleotides matching TRBD1. The J segment lost 10 bases and the V segment lost 4 bases, leaving 3 bases of the junction unmatched. There are 14 residues in the CDR3. Germline CDR1 SGHRS, CDR2 YFSETQ. The CDR3: CASSPGQGASPLHF. The CDR3 coding sequence is TGCGCCAGCAGCCCGGGACAGGGGGCATCACCCCTCCACTTT.

The chain combines TRBV2 with TRBJ2-7; 11 nucleotides match TRBD1. CDR3 length: 17 amino acids. CDR1 SNHLY and CDR2 FYNNEI come from the germline V gene. V shed 1 base and J 0 bases; nucleotides not matched to a gene: 5. DNA of the CDR3: TGTGCCAGCAGTGAAGGTGGACAGGGGGCGGCCTCCTACGAGCAGTACTTC. This gives the protein CASSEGGQGAASYEQYF.

The V and J genes are TRBV14 and TRBJ2-7; TRBD1 aligns across 9 bases. Per germline, CDR1 SGHDN and CDR2 FVKESK. The junction had 12 bases not matched to a gene; V was cut back by 6 bases and J by 6 bases. The CDR3 has 15 amino acids. CDR3 in amino acids: CASRSTGTGSVEQYF. The CDR3 coding sequence is TGTGCCAGCAGATCAACCGGGACAGGGTCCGTCGAGCAGTACTTC.

In its sample, this clone was seen once. The chain couples TRBV2 to TRBJ1-6; weak D call: TRBD1 (6 bases). From germline, CDR1 is SNHLY and CDR2 FYNNEI. This CDR3 spans 14 amino acids. V was clipped by 5 bases and J by 9 bases, with 14 bases between them. CDR3 sequence: CASSNTGLPSPLHF. The CDR3 DNA sequence: TGTGCCAGCAGTAATACAGGGCTCCCTTCACCCCTCCACTTT.

This clone was seen once. The rearrangement uses TRBV18 and TRBJ2-2; no definite D call. The germline CDR1 and CDR2 sequences are KGHSH and LQKENI. The CDR3 has 14 residues. V dropped 5 bases and J dropped 3 bases, with 10 bases sitting between them. The CDR3 reads CASSSQDHTGELFF. For the CDR3, the DNA is TGTGCCAGCTCAAGCCAGGATCACACCGGGGAGCTGTTTTTT.

The chain is built from TRBV29-1 and TRBJ1-2, with TRBD1 matching 7 bases. CDR1 and CDR2 (germline): SQVTM, ANQGSEA. Unmatched junction bases numbered 8, after V lost 6 bases and J lost 7 bases. This CDR3 comprises 12 residues. Here the CDR3 reads CSVKGQESGYTF. The CDR3 DNA follows: TGCAGCGTCAAAGGACAGGAGTCTGGCTACACCTTC.

The V gene is TRBV10-1, the J gene TRBJ1-1; D perhaps matches TRBD1 (6 bases). Germline V lookup: CDR1 WNHNN, CDR2 SYGVQD (reference sequence). CDR3 size: 15 residues. V lost 3 bases and J lost 2, with 13 bases in between. Here the CDR3 DNA reads TGCGCCAGCAGTGAAAGACAGGAGATTAACACTGAAGCTTTCTTT. It yields the protein CASSERQEINTEAFF.

This clone was detected once. The chain carries TRBV25-1 and TRBJ2-1, with unresolved D. Trimming left V 1 base short and J 3 bases short, with 13 bases between. This CDR3 region has 16 residues. Germline CDR1 is MGHDK and CDR2 is SYGVNS. In nucleotides, the CDR3 is TGTGCCAGCAGTGAATGGGTAGGTGGAGACTACAATGAGCAGTTCTTC. It specifies CASSEWVGGDYNEQFF.

J is TRBJ1-2 and V is TRBV3-1 (or the pseudogene TRBV3-2); TRBD1 might be the D (5 bases). Germline V lookup: CDR1 LGHDT, CDR2 YNNKEL (reference sequence). The CDR3 is 17 residues long. Trimming pared 4 bases from V and 5 bases from J, leaving 23 bases between. CDR3 in amino acids: CASSPYPLDRERYGYTF. In DNA form, the CDR3 reads TGTGCCAGCAGCCCCTACCCCCTCGACAGAGAGAGATATGGCTACACCTTC.